This T cell receptor (beta chain) was recovered during a study of monozygotic twins with inflammatory bowel disease. There are 16 residues in the CDR3. Germline loops: CDR1 LGHDT, CDR2 YNNKEL (reference sequence). TCRdb reprocessed the 5' RACE reads, keeping one entry per CDR3 protein, no DNA. The listing contains a few hundred thousand distinct CDR3 sequences. This clonotype was obtained from a human donor with ulcerative colitis or Crohn's disease, or a healthy co-twin of an affected twin (not recorded which). V gene TRBV3-1 combines with J gene TRBJ2-2; TCRdb's D call, TRBD2, is unchecked because there is no DNA. The sample comprised blood. The CDR3 is CASSQGGLANTGELFF.